What follows describes a single TCR beta chain. The antigen is undetermined. This entry is derived from a study of cytomegalovirus exposure and HLA in healthy donors. Study observations and caveats: A cluster of highly shared sequence variants was likely a sequencing artifact.

Germline lookup yields CDR1 ENHRY and CDR2 SYGVKD. The CDR3 has 15 residues. V was pared by 4 bases and J by 7 bases, with 9 bases of the junction left unmatched. The PCR had 60 Vbeta and 13 Jbeta primers. The assay was immunoSEQ multiplex PCR, and TCRdb's table has in-frame clones only and misses some. The repertoire consists of around 100,000 clones, with around 80% occurring once and the leading ten covering approximately 7.9%. J is TRBJ2-1 and V is TRBV10-3; TRBD2 aligns across 8 bases. This receptor was identified in a man younger than 45 in good health and CMV-seronegative. What was sequenced was PBMCs. The CDR3 DNA reads as TGTGCCATCAGTGGGGGGCTAGCGGGTCAAAATGAGCAGTTCTTC. Protein sequence: CAISGGLAGQNEQFF.